These T cell receptor beta chains were read from a single sample in a study of T cell repertoires in cytomegalovirus infection. MiXCR, applied by TCRdb to the reads, yields one record per CDR3 protein. The sample shows about 920,000 distinct CDR3 sequences, 31% of them seen only once. No antigens are known for them. The source was cultured CD8+ T cells from PBMCs, collected from culture after CMV antigen stimulation. The receptors come from a human donor in good health (CMV status not recorded). Some clones in this sample may be carry-over from other donors' samples. The CDR3 runs from the conserved cysteine through the conserved F or W. The order of the fields is D gene, clone size, J gene, V gene, CDR3 protein, CDR3 DNA. A D gene is named only where the DNA matches it firmly. Rows give clone size only sometimes, using once, few, many, or a class for an expanded clone.

d_call: TRBD1; clone_size: few; j_call: TRBJ1-2; v_call: TRBV5-8; cdr3_aa: CASSLVGQGRYGYTF; cdr3_nt: TGTGCCAGCAGCTTGGTGGGACAGGGCCGATATGGCTACACCTTC
d_call: NA; clone_size: NA; j_call: TRBJ2-2; v_call: TRBV11-2; cdr3_aa: CASSSQKDRLNTGELFF; cdr3_nt: TGTGCCAGCAGCTCCCAGAAAGACAGGCTGAACACCGGGGAGCTGTTTTTT
d_call: TRBD1; clone_size: few; j_call: TRBJ2-2; v_call: TRBV19; cdr3_aa: CASSQPGTGLGELFF; cdr3_nt: TGTGCCAGTAGTCAACCCGGGACAGGGTTAGGGGAGCTGTTTTTT
d_call: NA; clone_size: NA; j_call: TRBJ2-1; v_call: TRBV6-1; cdr3_aa: CASTGTSSSYNEQFF; cdr3_nt: TGTGCCAGCACCGGGACTTCGAGCTCCTACAATGAGCAGTTCTTC
d_call: NA; clone_size: few; j_call: TRBJ1-3; v_call: TRBV7-6; cdr3_aa: CASSPTAGEYTIYF; cdr3_nt: TGTGCCAGCAGCCCAACGGCAGGGGAATACACCATATATTTT
d_call: TRBD2; clone_size: few; j_call: TRBJ2-2; v_call: TRBV3-1; cdr3_aa: CVSSGGLPNTGELFF; cdr3_nt: TGTGTTTCGTCGGGAGGACTACCGAACACCGGGGAGCTGTTTTTT
d_call: NA; clone_size: once; j_call: TRBJ2-3; v_call: TRBV6-5; cdr3_aa: CANSSRFRMSTDTQYF; cdr3_nt: TGTGCCAACAGTTCCAGATTCAGGATGAGCACAGATACGCAGTATTTT
d_call: NA; clone_size: many; j_call: TRBJ1-5; v_call: TRBV12-3/TRBV12-4; cdr3_aa: CASSPGGGQPQHF; cdr3_nt: TGTGCCAGCAGTCCCGGGGGGGGACAGCCCCAGCATTTT
d_call: TRBD2; clone_size: NA; j_call: TRBJ2-2; v_call: TRBV7-4; cdr3_aa: CVSSRGESTGELFF; cdr3_nt: TGTGTCAGCAGCCGGGGGGAGAGCACCGGGGAGCTGTTTTTT
d_call: NA; clone_size: few; j_call: TRBJ2-3; v_call: TRBV5-1; cdr3_aa: CASSLMASGTSTDTQYF; cdr3_nt: TGCGCCAGCAGCTTGATGGCCTCCGGGACAAGCACAGATACGCAGTATTTT
d_call: NA; clone_size: NA; j_call: TRBJ1-1; v_call: TRBV6-1; cdr3_aa: CASSDGNEAFF; cdr3_nt: TGTGCCAGCAGTGACGGGAACGAAGCTTTCTTT
d_call: NA; clone_size: NA; j_call: TRBJ2-3; v_call: TRBV4-1; cdr3_aa: CASSQEEDPYTDMQYF; cdr3_nt: TGCGCCAGCAGCCAAGAGGAGGATCCATATACAGATATGCAGTATTTT
d_call: NA; clone_size: few; j_call: TRBJ2-7; v_call: TRBV7-9; cdr3_aa: CASSPQGLYEQYF; cdr3_nt: TGTGCCAGCAGCCCACAAGGTCTCTACGAGCAGTACTTC
d_call: TRBD2; clone_size: NA; j_call: TRBJ2-1; v_call: TRBV27; cdr3_aa: CASSLSSGDAYNEQFF; cdr3_nt: TGTGCCAGCAGTTTATCTAGCGGGGATGCCTACAATGAGCAGTTCTTC
d_call: NA; clone_size: NA; j_call: TRBJ1-1; v_call: TRBV19; cdr3_aa: CASSKTIRGEAFF; cdr3_nt: TGTGCCAGTAGTAAGACCATCCGTGGGGAAGCTTTCTTT
d_call: TRBD1; clone_size: NA; j_call: TRBJ1-1; v_call: TRBV25-1; cdr3_aa: CASRTGRNTEAFF; cdr3_nt: TGTGCCAGCAGGACAGGGAGGAACACTGAAGCTTTCTTT
d_call: NA; clone_size: few; j_call: TRBJ2-5; v_call: TRBV12-3/TRBV12-4; cdr3_aa: CASSHTGMAETQYF; cdr3_nt: TGTGCCAGCAGCCATACAGGGATGGCAGAGACCCAGTACTTC
d_call: NA; clone_size: NA; j_call: TRBJ1-4; v_call: TRBV15; cdr3_aa: CATRRPGHNEKLFF; cdr3_nt: TGTGCCACCAGGCGGCCCGGACATAATGAAAAACTGTTTTTT
d_call: NA; clone_size: NA; j_call: TRBJ2-2; v_call: TRBV5-4; cdr3_aa: CASSSPDSSTGELFF; cdr3_nt: TGTGCCAGCAGCTCACCAGACAGTTCCACCGGGGAGCTGTTTTTT
d_call: NA; clone_size: few; j_call: TRBJ2-1; v_call: TRBV6-1; cdr3_aa: CASSGFAGNEQFF; cdr3_nt: TGTGCCAGCAGTGGATTCGCGGGTAATGAGCAGTTCTTC
d_call: NA; clone_size: many; j_call: TRBJ1-1; v_call: TRBV6-1; cdr3_aa: CATKGRTLNTEAFF; cdr3_nt: TGTGCCACAAAAGGGAGGACATTGAACACTGAAGCTTTCTTT
d_call: NA; clone_size: NA; j_call: TRBJ2-7; v_call: TRBV2; cdr3_aa: CASKKPGAYEQYF; cdr3_nt: TGTGCCAGCAAGAAGCCAGGGGCATACGAGCAGTACTTC
d_call: NA; clone_size: many; j_call: TRBJ2-3; v_call: TRBV7-2; cdr3_aa: CASSSPGGRSSTDTQYF; cdr3_nt: TGTGCCAGCAGCTCTCCGGGCGGCAGATCTAGCACAGATACGCAGTATTTT
d_call: NA; clone_size: NA; j_call: TRBJ2-3; v_call: TRBV12-3/TRBV12-4; cdr3_aa: CASTSPGSNTDTQYF; cdr3_nt: TGTGCCAGCACCTCGCCGGGGTCTAACACAGATACGCAGTATTTT
d_call: NA; clone_size: NA; j_call: TRBJ2-3; v_call: TRBV4-1; cdr3_aa: CASLPGPQVTDTQYF; cdr3_nt: TGCGCCAGTCTGCCGGGACCTCAAGTGACAGATACGCAGTATTTT
d_call: NA; clone_size: once; j_call: TRBJ1-6; v_call: TRBV9; cdr3_aa: CASSVEQGNSPLHF; cdr3_nt: TGTGCCAGCAGCGTAGAACAGGGCAATTCACCCCTCCACTTT
d_call: NA; clone_size: few; j_call: TRBJ2-5; v_call: TRBV4-1; cdr3_aa: CASSQAAGGTETQYF; cdr3_nt: TGCGCCAGCAGCCAAGCCGCGGGCGGGACAGAGACCCAGTACTTC
d_call: TRBD2; clone_size: few; j_call: TRBJ2-5; v_call: TRBV27; cdr3_aa: CASYSTQRGAGETQYF; cdr3_nt: TGTGCCAGCTATTCAACCCAGCGGGGGGCCGGTGAGACCCAGTACTTC
d_call: NA; clone_size: NA; j_call: TRBJ1-6; v_call: TRBV2; cdr3_aa: CASSEVDDEAGNSPLHF; cdr3_nt: TGTGCCAGCAGTGAAGTGGACGACGAGGCGGGTAATTCACCCCTCCACTTT
d_call: TRBD2; clone_size: NA; j_call: TRBJ2-1; v_call: TRBV2; cdr3_aa: CASSEGTSGGYNEQFF; cdr3_nt: TGTGCCAGCAGTGAGGGGACTAGCGGGGGCTACAATGAGCAGTTCTTC
d_call: TRBD1; clone_size: few; j_call: TRBJ2-7; v_call: TRBV5-1; cdr3_aa: CASSTGQGTTSYEQYF; cdr3_nt: TGCGCCAGCAGCACCGGACAGGGGACGACCTCCTACGAGCAGTACTTC
d_call: NA; clone_size: few; j_call: TRBJ2-3; v_call: TRBV7-9; cdr3_aa: CASRPGGGVTDTQYF; cdr3_nt: TGTGCCAGCAGACCCGGCGGCGGGGTCACAGATACGCAGTATTTT
d_call: NA; clone_size: NA; j_call: TRBJ2-1; v_call: TRBV12-3/TRBV12-4; cdr3_aa: CASSLQASKDYFVDNEQFF; cdr3_nt: TGTGCCAGCAGTTTACAGGCATCAAAGGATTATTTTGTTGACAATGAGCAGTTCTTC
d_call: NA; clone_size: NA; j_call: TRBJ1-4; v_call: TRBV27; cdr3_aa: CASSLYSRNEKLFF; cdr3_nt: TGTGCCAGCAGTTTATACAGCCGAAATGAAAAACTGTTTTTT
d_call: TRBD2; clone_size: NA; j_call: TRBJ2-1; v_call: TRBV7-9; cdr3_aa: CTSSLAGAQGTSYNEQFF; cdr3_nt: TGTACCAGCAGCTTAGCGGGGGCCCAAGGGACTTCGTACAATGAGCAGTTCTTC